The rows below give T cell receptor beta chains drawn from one sample of a study of human T cells and chemical hapten exposure. TCRdb re-analysed the RACE reads in MiXCR, keeping a single row per CDR3 protein. The profile shows about 340,000 distinct CDR3 sequences, about 7% of them singletons. This specimen consisted of whole blood, obtained in connection with sensitization to the hapten diphenylcyclopropenone (DPC). The receptors stem from a woman aged 18-29 years with alopecia areata. Some clones in this sample may be carry-over from other donors' samples. The conserved cysteine and the conserved F or W are not part of the CDR3 here.

v_call: TRBV14
j_call: TRBJ2-7
cdr3_aa: ASSQDNGIPYEQY

v_call: TRBV6-1
j_call: TRBJ1-5
cdr3_aa: ASSEGVRGLNQPQH

v_call: TRBV27
j_call: TRBJ2-2
cdr3_aa: ASSLLRGMVTGELF

v_call: TRBV20-1
j_call: TRBJ2-7
cdr3_aa: SAGGSPSYEQY

v_call: TRBV7-6
j_call: TRBJ2-3
cdr3_aa: ASSLGPGGDDTQY

v_call: TRBV20-1
j_call: TRBJ1-1
cdr3_aa: SARDTGTDTEAF

v_call: TRBV14
j_call: TRBJ1-2
cdr3_aa: ASSQDRAGGHIVGYT

v_call: TRBV2
j_call: TRBJ1-1
cdr3_aa: ASTEVGLNTEAF

v_call: TRBV4-3
j_call: TRBJ1-5
cdr3_aa: ASSQDRLGGSLYSNQPQH

v_call: TRBV20-1
j_call: TRBJ1-2
cdr3_aa: SARTPNRGTYGYT

v_call: TRBV6-5
j_call: TRBJ1-5
cdr3_aa: ASMARLSSAQH

v_call: TRBV5-1
j_call: TRBJ1-2
cdr3_aa: ASSHPETGAYGYT

v_call: TRBV6-2/TRBV6-3
j_call: TRBJ2-7
cdr3_aa: ASSSPRGLSYEQY

v_call: TRBV27
j_call: TRBJ2-7
cdr3_aa: ASSLLDITDEQY

v_call: TRBV20-1
j_call: TRBJ1-2
cdr3_aa: SAPHRQGGDGYT

v_call: TRBV5-1
j_call: TRBJ1-1
cdr3_aa: ARSSKGPGAEAF

v_call: TRBV2
j_call: TRBJ1-5
cdr3_aa: ASSEYLQPQH

v_call: TRBV6-5
j_call: TRBJ1-1
cdr3_aa: ASKRRKNTEAF

v_call: TRBV20-1
j_call: TRBJ1-2
cdr3_aa: SAQVGVGYGYT

v_call: TRBV12-3/TRBV12-4
j_call: TRBJ2-7
cdr3_aa: ASSLDRGRFYEQY

v_call: TRBV12-3/TRBV12-4
j_call: TRBJ2-1
cdr3_aa: ASSLAASGDHEQF

v_call: TRBV7-2
j_call: TRBJ2-2
cdr3_aa: ATRGGVGAGELF

v_call: TRBV5-1
j_call: TRBJ2-2
cdr3_aa: ASSLSVPGNTGELF

v_call: TRBV6-6
j_call: TRBJ1-2
cdr3_aa: ASRLTSTNYGYT

v_call: TRBV6-2/TRBV6-3
j_call: TRBJ2-3
cdr3_aa: ASSHPGQGATQY

v_call: TRBV6-1
j_call: TRBJ1-1
cdr3_aa: ASSEGMRYEAF

v_call: TRBV7-9
j_call: TRBJ1-6
cdr3_aa: ASSSYRVRNSPLH

v_call: TRBV6-1
j_call: TRBJ1-5
cdr3_aa: ASNLGGAWQPQH

v_call: TRBV5-1
j_call: TRBJ1-1
cdr3_aa: ASSLALDLTEAF

v_call: TRBV12-3/TRBV12-4
j_call: TRBJ2-1
cdr3_aa: ASSFHPLKMSSYNEQF

v_call: TRBV4-3
j_call: TRBJ2-7
cdr3_aa: ASSQAGEPSYEQY

v_call: TRBV5-1
j_call: TRBJ2-5
cdr3_aa: ASTPSPDYQETQY

v_call: TRBV9
j_call: TRBJ1-6
cdr3_aa: ASSVDRQRNSPLH

v_call: TRBV27
j_call: TRBJ1-2
cdr3_aa: ASSPGTGGGYT

v_call: TRBV5-1
j_call: TRBJ1-1
cdr3_aa: ASSLTWKAEAF

v_call: TRBV2
j_call: TRBJ2-5
cdr3_aa: ASSETSGGSQETQY

v_call: TRBV6-2/TRBV6-3
j_call: TRBJ1-3
cdr3_aa: ASSWTGGGNTIY

v_call: TRBV18
j_call: TRBJ1-2
cdr3_aa: ASSPVAGEYGYT

v_call: TRBV6-2/TRBV6-3
j_call: TRBJ1-6
cdr3_aa: ASSPQVPYPLH

v_call: TRBV29-1
j_call: TRBJ2-3
cdr3_aa: SVLREADTQY

v_call: TRBV29-1
j_call: TRBJ1-1
cdr3_aa: SAREGRTEAF

v_call: TRBV7-8
j_call: TRBJ2-7
cdr3_aa: ASSLVRYDEQY

v_call: TRBV4-2
j_call: TRBJ2-1
cdr3_aa: ASSQDRGGSYNEQF

v_call: TRBV12-3/TRBV12-4
j_call: TRBJ2-3
cdr3_aa: ASTPDSYTQY

v_call: TRBV6-1
j_call: TRBJ1-1
cdr3_aa: ASTISDRENTEAF

v_call: TRBV7-9
j_call: TRBJ1-1
cdr3_aa: ASSRTTGETEAF

v_call: TRBV28
j_call: TRBJ2-4
cdr3_aa: ASSPETGGEYIDIQY

v_call: TRBV29-1
j_call: TRBJ2-1
cdr3_aa: SFWDSLGEQF

v_call: TRBV4-1
j_call: TRBJ1-6
cdr3_aa: ASSQSQGPPLH

v_call: TRBV28
j_call: TRBJ2-7
cdr3_aa: ASGAYEQY

v_call: TRBV12-3/TRBV12-4
j_call: TRBJ1-5
cdr3_aa: ASSINLEVTQPQH

v_call: TRBV6-5
j_call: TRBJ1-2
cdr3_aa: ASSPVDTSANYGYT

v_call: TRBV5-1
j_call: TRBJ2-7
cdr3_aa: ASSQGQGAFYEQY

v_call: TRBV19
j_call: TRBJ2-1
cdr3_aa: ASSPLSRSEQF

v_call: TRBV5-4
j_call: TRBJ2-3
cdr3_aa: ASSSGGGVTDTQY

v_call: TRBV20-1
j_call: TRBJ2-3
cdr3_aa: SARPAQLVTGSTQY

v_call: TRBV10-3
j_call: TRBJ1-4
cdr3_aa: AISRSGGGEKLF

v_call: TRBV29-1
j_call: TRBJ1-1
cdr3_aa: SAALQGSEAF